This is a list of T cell receptor beta chains from one sample in a study of blood T cell repertoires in COVID-19. The assay was immunoSEQ multiplex PCR, and TCRdb's table has in-frame clones only and misses some. The table shows over 85,000 clones, with approximately 91% occurring only once. Material: peripheral blood. These receptor sequences come from a man between 18 and 29 years old with acute or convalescent COVID-19. The CDR3 runs from the conserved cysteine through the conserved F or W. D genes are given only for firm matches.

TRBV18	TRBJ1-1	NA	CASSGLDSYTEAFF
TRBV5-1	TRBJ2-7	NA	CASSLAVPETEQYF
TRBV23-1	TRBJ1-3	NA	CASSQSHGNTIYF
TRBV3-1/TRBV3-2	TRBJ1-1	NA	CASSQNLQVNTEAFF
TRBV6-6	TRBJ2-1	TRBD2	CASSYGGGSHNEQFF
TRBV5-1	TRBJ2-1	NA	CASSLDRSSYNEQFF
TRBV6-5	TRBJ1-4	NA	CASRAPSREGEKLFF
TRBV19	TRBJ1-1	NA	CASSIRLGLTGVNTEAFF
TRBV6-5	TRBJ1-6	NA	CASSYGEGTYNSPLHF
TRBV5-8	TRBJ2-1	TRBD2	CASSLLAGGYNEQFF
TRBV7-2	TRBJ2-1	TRBD2	CASSLVAGAFDEQFF
TRBV19	TRBJ2-5	TRBD2	CASSRAGLAGGTQETQYF
TRBV5-1	TRBJ2-1	TRBD1	CASSSNSGTAVNEQFF
TRBV18	TRBJ2-1	NA	CASSSGDEQFF
TRBV2	TRBJ1-5	TRBD1	CASRGDRSNQPQHF
TRBV28	TRBJ2-1	NA	CASSFISSEQFF
TRBV19	TRBJ1-2	NA	CASSIPRTDSYGYTF
TRBV18	TRBJ1-6	TRBD1	CASSLGQGSYNSPLHF
TRBV15	TRBJ1-5	TRBD1	CATSRVTGVSNQPQHF
TRBV6-6	TRBJ2-3	TRBD2	CATGGAGVVTDTQYF
TRBV24-1	TRBJ2-5	NA	CATSGGGDETQYF
TRBV29-1	TRBJ2-3	NA	CSARRTSTDTQYF
TRBV5-6	TRBJ2-3	NA	CASSLDGSDTQYF
TRBV30	TRBJ1-6	TRBD1	CAWRVRTGTGASPLHF
TRBV9	TRBJ2-1	TRBD2	CASSVVPSGINDNEQFF
TRBV10-1	TRBJ2-1	TRBD2	CASSPRRTSGSYNEQFF
TRBV7-9	TRBJ1-4	TRBD1	CASSFGTGGEKLFF
TRBV7-2	TRBJ1-2	NA	CASSLATASSYGYTF
TRBV5-4	TRBJ1-6	TRBD1	CASSDLDRDNSPLHF
TRBV5-1	TRBJ2-5	TRBD1	CASSAGTGSQIETQYF
TRBV5-1	TRBJ2-1	NA	CASSPEHRAAYNEQFF
TRBV18	TRBJ2-1	TRBD2	CASSLGLAGGPVLSYNEQFF
TRBV29-1	TRBJ1-4	NA	CSVAPQGATNEKLFF
TRBV19	TRBJ1-2	TRBD1	CASRSGQRGQNGYTF
TRBV9	TRBJ1-1	NA	CASSVGSGGDDTEAFF
TRBV11-2	TRBJ1-1	NA	CASSLDRGGYTEAFF
TRBV27	TRBJ1-1	TRBD1	CATHRGRNTEAFF
TRBV7-9	TRBJ1-2	NA	CASSLGGGNSYGYTF
TRBV6-5	TRBJ2-5	NA	CASRRTVQETQYF
TRBV21-1	TRBJ2-7	NA	CASSKATGTSGRPWAVQYF
TRBV5-1	TRBJ1-5	NA	CASSSRGGNQPQHF
TRBV29-1	TRBJ1-1	NA	CSAHGGGMGEAFF
TRBV12-3/TRBV12-4	TRBJ1-1	NA	CASSQANTEAFF
TRBV14	TRBJ2-6	NA	CASSRGQIYSGANVLTF
TRBV15	TRBJ1-4	NA	CATSRDRGNEKLFF
TRBV3-1/TRBV3-2	TRBJ1-2	TRBD1	CASSQDQGVGGYTF
TRBV30	TRBJ1-4	TRBD1	CAWSVQGAITEKLFF
TRBV7-2	TRBJ2-1	NA	CASGRDNSYNEQFF
TRBV7-9	TRBJ2-5	NA	CASSSWTAQETQYF
TRBV13	TRBJ1-1	NA	CASSLYRGTTEAFF
TRBV24-1	TRBJ1-4	NA	CATSDSGSTNEKLFF
TRBV5-1	TRBJ2-2	TRBD1	CASSGRGQIGELFF
TRBV7-8	TRBJ2-1	TRBD2	CASSRESGIVYNEQFF
TRBV5-5	TRBJ1-1	NA	CASSRQQGSTEAFF
TRBV3-1/TRBV3-2	TRBJ2-3	TRBD2	CASSPVAGGMDTQYF
TRBV3-1/TRBV3-2	TRBJ1-1	NA	CASSQRQRDDTEAFF
TRBV10-3	TRBJ2-1	NA	CAISEPTGKGSEQFF
TRBV29-1	TRBJ1-1	TRBD1	CSVTILGGLTEAFF
TRBV6-5	TRBJ1-2	TRBD1	CASSRLTGDYGYTF